This T cell receptor (beta chain) was sequenced for a study of shared T cell receptors in the human thymus. V was clipped by 5 bases and J by 4 bases, with 12 bases between them. Germline V lookup: CDR1 SGHTA, CDR2 FQGTGA. CDR3 size: 14 residues. The repertoire was sequenced with immunoSEQ multiplex PCR; TCRdb's copy has only in-frame clones and lacks some. Found here are approximately 400,000 clones, 85% to 95% of them singletons; the top ten hold 0.015% to 0.02%. Sequencing input: thymocytes. The receptor comes from a human donor. This chain uses TRBV7-3 with TRBJ2-1; D is possibly TRBD2 (7 bases). The CDR3 spells CASSRGGEYNEQFF. In DNA, the CDR3 is TGTGCCAGCAGCAGGGGGGGAGAGTACAATGAGCAGTTCTTC. Looking up the rest from reference TRBV7-3 and TRBJ2-1 gives the full variable domain: GAGVSQTPSNKVTEKGKYVELRCDPISGHTALYWYRQSLGQGPEFLIYFQGTGAADDSGLPNDRFFAVRPEGSVSTLKIQRTERGDSAVYLCASSRGGEYNEQFFGPGTRLTVL.